Listed here are 27 T cell receptor beta chains from one sample, sequenced in a study of T cells in Graves' hyperthyroidism and ophthalmopathy. From RNA transcripts, TCR beta CDR3 regions were amplified. With the HTBI primer set, the TCR CDR3 went through a first round of RT-PCR. TCRdb recomputed calls from the multiplex PCR reads with MiXCR, one row per CDR3 protein. The sample lists about 180,000 distinct CDR3 sequences; roughly 10% were seen once. The sample consisted of blood. The receptors were sampled from a woman aged 18-29 years with Graves' hyperthyroidism that later progressed to Graves' ophthalmopathy.

This clonotype was recorded only once. With a much larger clone just one base away, this may be a read error. The V call is TRBV20-1, the J call TRBJ1-1; 7 nucleotides match TRBD1. CDR1 is DFQATT, CDR2 SNEGSKA, per germline (reference sequence). The CDR3 has 12 residues. The CDR3 region has the DNA TGCAGTGCTTTCAGGGGGAACACTGAAGCTCTCTTT. Its translation is CSAFRGNTEALF.

This clonotype was counted ten times or more. The rearrangement uses TRBV28 and TRBJ2-7; 10 bases line up with TRBD1. CDR3 length: 16 amino acids. The germline V gene encodes CDR1 MDHEN and CDR2 SYDVKM. Trimming at V came to 4 bases and at J to 1 base, leaving 7 bases not matched to a gene. This CDR3 reads CASSYLPGQGSYEQYF. As DNA, the CDR3 is TGTGCCAGCAGTTATCTACCGGGACAGGGGTCCTACGAGCAGTACTTC. Full variable domain (missing parts from reference TRBV28 and TRBJ2-7): DVKVTQSSRYLVKRTGEKVFLECVQDMDHENMFWYRQDPGLGLRLIYFSYDVKMKEKGDIPEGYSVSREKKERFSLILESASTNQTSMYLCASSYLPGQGSYEQYFGPGTRLTVT.

This clonotype was counted at least ten times. The chain has TRBV2 and TRBJ2-7; 10 bases map to TRBD2. The junction had 12 bases not matched to a gene; V was cut back by 4 bases and J by 6 bases. From germline, CDR1 is SNHLY and CDR2 FYNNEI. This CDR3 is built from 16 residues. CDR3 loop: CASSGATGTSEVEQYF. The CDR3 DNA reads TGTGCCAGCAGTGGGGCCACAGGGACTAGCGAGGTCGAGCAGTACTTC.

There are a few counts of this clonotype. CDR3 nucleotide sequence: TGTGCCAGCACGAAGTCAGCGTTCCATGAGCAGTTCTTC. This gives the protein CASTKSAFHEQFF. The chain is built from TRBV12-3 or TRBV12-4 and TRBJ2-1; D unresolved. This CDR3 spans 13 amino acids. V was trimmed by 7 bases and J by 8 bases, leaving 15 bases between them.

This clonotype was seen at least ten times. The V call is TRBV19, the J call TRBJ1-5; possibly TRBD1 for D (6 bases). This CDR3 has 15 residues. Germline-derived CDR1 and CDR2 are LNHDA and SQIVND (reference sequence). V lost 3 bases, J lost 4 bases, and 13 bases lay in between. Here the CDR3 reads CASSMSGVGNQPQHF. CDR3 DNA: TGTGCCAGTAGTATGTCAGGGGTTGGTAATCAGCCCCAGCATTTT.

This clonotype appeared many times. The rearrangement joins TRBV2 to TRBJ1-2; TRBD1 is a possible D gene (5 bases). CDR3 length equals 13 residues. Germline CDR1 and CDR2: SNHLY and FYNNEI. V shed 3 bases and J shed 2 bases, with 7 bases lying between them. CDR3 loop: CASSEEGNYGYTF. CDR3 DNA: TGTGCCAGCAGTGAGGAGGGGAACTATGGCTACACCTTC.

Worth noting for this clonotype: This may stem from a read error, because a much larger clone lies one nucleotide away. The chain links TRBV11-2 to TRBJ2-5; D might be TRBD2 (6 bases). Germline V gene sequence: CDR1 SGHAT, CDR2 FQNNGV. This CDR3 is built from 16 residues. CDR3 DNA: TGTTCCAGCAGCCTGGGGGGTAGGGTAACCCAAGAGACCCAGTACTTC. Translated, it gives CSSSLGGRVTQETQYF. The entire variable domain, with the rest obtained from reference TRBV11-2 and TRBJ2-5, is as follows: EAGVAQSPRYKIIEKRQSVAFWCNPISGHATLYWYQQILGQGPKLLIQFQNNGVVDDSQLPKDRFSAERLKGVDSTLKIQPAKLEDSAVYLCSSSLGGRVTQETQYFGPGTRLLVL.

This clonotype was counted many times. The chain joins TRBV6-4 to TRBJ2-2; 10 positions agree with TRBD2. CDR1 and CDR2 from the germline V gene are MRHNA and SNTAGT. J gave up 5 bases and V 5 bases, and 5 bases lay outside the gene matches. The CDR3 has 15 residues. CDR3 in amino acids: CASSSGTSDTGELFF. The CDR3, as DNA: TGTGCCAGCAGTTCCGGGACTAGCGATACCGGGGAGCTGTTTTTT.

This clonotype showed up just a few times. The chain joins TRBV29-1 to TRBJ2-2; 9 bases line up with TRBD2. Germline CDR1 SQVTM, CDR2 ANQGSEA. V was pared by 6 bases and J by 7 bases, with 12 bases of the junction left unmatched. This CDR3 region has 15 residues. CDR3 in DNA: TGCAGCGTCCGTAGGGGCGGGGGGGCCAACGGGGAGCTGTTTTTT. Translating gives CSVRRGGGANGELFF.

This clonotype has just a few counts. This sequence joins TRBV20-1 and TRBJ2-5, with a possible D match to TRBD2 (6 bases). The germline V gene has CDR1 DFQATT and CDR2 SNEGSKA (reference sequence). V was pared by 1 base and J by 1 base, with 19 bases between. The CDR3 runs to 17 residues. CDR3 in DNA: TGCAGTGCTAGAGCTCCCTACGGGAGAGAATTCCAAGAGACCCAGTACTTC. Translation gives CSARAPYGREFQETQYF.

The table lists this clonotype with many counts. The chain has TRBV29-1 and TRBJ1-1; possibly TRBD1 for D (5 bases). The germline V gene has CDR1 SQVTM and CDR2 ANQGSEA. This CDR3 contains 15 residues. Trimming took off 3 bases at V and 0 bases at J, with 14 bases between the two ends. The CDR3 DNA sequence: TGCAGCGTTGATATTAGTGGGACGGTGAACACTGAAGCTTTCTTT. This sequence encodes CSVDISGTVNTEAFF.

In its sample, this clonotype was seen many times. The genes are TRBV7-2 and TRBJ2-7; no reliable D call. Germline V CDR1 and CDR2: SGHTA, FQGNSA. CDR3 length: 12 residues. With 1 base removed from V and 4 bases from J, the gap between germline ends came to 5 bases. The CDR3: CASSLVDYEQYF. The DNA for the CDR3 is TGTGCCAGCAGCTTAGTAGATTACGAGCAGTACTTC.

This clonotype was seen at least ten times. The CDR3 sequence: CAISGGTGNEQYF. The CDR3 DNA sequence: TGTGCCATCAGTGGGGGGACAGGGAACGAGCAGTACTTC. V is TRBV10-3 and J is TRBJ2-7; 9 bases fit TRBD1. Germline values: CDR1 ENHRY, CDR2 SYGVKD. J was trimmed by 5 bases and V by 4 bases; bases with no gene match: 3. This CDR3 has 13 residues.

This clonotype was found many times. The V call is TRBV7-6, the J call TRBJ1-1; weak D call: TRBD1 (5 bases). The CDR3 extends over 15 amino acids. CDR1 and CDR2 (germline): SGHVS, FNYEAQ. The germline V and J ends were trimmed by 5 bases and 1 base, with 14 bases remaining between them. Here the CDR3 DNA reads TGTGCCAGCAGCCGGGGTCAGGGCCCGAACACTGAAGCTTTCTTT. Translated, it gives CASSRGQGPNTEAFF.

This clonotype was seen many times. V and J are TRBV2 and TRBJ1-2, with TRBD1 matching 7 bases. The germline gives CDR1 SNHLY, CDR2 FYNNEI. This CDR3 contains 15 residues. The V segment lost 8 bases and the J segment 6 bases; nucleotides outside the gene matches: 15. The DNA for the CDR3 is TGTGCCAGCTCAAGAACAGGGGCTCCAATTGATGGCTACACCTTC. Its protein is CASSRTGAPIDGYTF. Looking up the rest from reference TRBV2 and TRBJ1-2 gives the full variable domain: EPEVTQTPSHQVTQMGQEVILRCVPISNHLYFYWYRQILGQKVEFLVSFYNNEISEKSEIFDDQFSVERPDGSNFTLKIRSTKLEDSAMYFCASSRTGAPIDGYTFGSGTRLTVV.

The chain is built from TRBV6-1 and TRBJ2-1; 8 bases are a match to TRBD2. Germline V CDR1 and CDR2: MNHNS, SASEGT. This CDR3 region has 13 residues. J was trimmed by 2 bases and V by 6 bases; bases with no gene match: 0. The CDR3 DNA reads TGTGCCAGCAGCGGGGGGGCCTACAATGAGCAGTTCTTC. Protein sequence: CASSGGAYNEQFF.

This sequence joins TRBV18 and TRBJ2-3, with D perhaps matching TRBD2 (6 bases). The length of the CDR3 is 13 residues. The V end was cut by 4 bases, the J end by 4 bases, with 9 bases between. Germline CDR1 and CDR2: KGHSH and LQKENI. The CDR3 DNA is TGTGCCAGCTCACGGACTATTGCAGATACGCAGTATTTT. This encodes CASSRTIADTQYF.

In its sample, this clonotype was seen many times. This CDR3 reads CASSGTSRGEQYF. The CDR3 nucleotides are TGCGCCAGCAGTGGGACTAGCCGGGGCGAGCAGTACTTC. V gene TRBV10-2 combines with J gene TRBJ2-7; 8 nucleotides match TRBD2. The CDR3 length is 13 residues. Germline V gene data show CDR1 as WSHSY and CDR2 as SAAADI. Trimming at V came to 4 bases and at J to 6 bases, leaving 5 bases not matched to a gene.

This clonotype was recorded many times. The V call is TRBV2, the J call TRBJ1-5; D might be TRBD1 (5 bases). This CDR3 has 14 residues. CDR1 SNHLY and CDR2 FYNNEI come from the germline V gene. The V gene lost 4 bases and the J gene lost 4 bases, with 11 bases spanning the gap. CDR3 loop: CASSGVAGNQPQHF. The DNA for the CDR3 is TGTGCCAGCAGTGGAGTTGCAGGGAATCAGCCCCAGCATTTT.

V is TRBV20-1 and J is TRBJ1-5; 9 bases line up with TRBD1. Trimming at V came to 0 bases and at J to 9 bases, leaving 18 bases not matched to a gene. The length of the CDR3 is 18 residues. The germline V gene encodes CDR1 DFQATT and CDR2 SNEGSKA (reference sequence). CDR3 region: CSAREELFGTGIIGPQHF. The CDR3 region has the DNA TGCAGTGCTAGAGAAGAATTATTTGGGACAGGGATTATAGGGCCCCAGCATTTT.

This clonotype was recorded at least ten times. The gene calls are TRBV19 and TRBJ1-5; D gene unclear. Germline V CDR1 and CDR2: LNHDA, SQIVND (reference sequence). The CDR3 extends over 15 amino acids. V lost 5 bases and J lost 0, with 11 bases in between. CDR3 in amino acids: CASSAQHYSNQPQHF. The CDR3 bases are TGTGCCAGTAGTGCTCAGCATTATAGCAATCAGCCCCAGCATTTT. Filled out from reference TRBV19 and TRBJ1-5, the complete variable domain reads DGGITQSPKYLFRKEGQNVTLSCEQNLNHDAMYWYRQDPGQGLRLIYYSQIVNDFQKGDIAEGYSVSREKKESFPLTVTSAQKNPTAFYLCASSAQHYSNQPQHFGDGTRLSIL.

The table lists this clonotype with many counts. This sequence joins TRBV6-1 and TRBJ2-3; 10 bases map to TRBD2. CDR3 length: 15 amino acids. Germline loops: CDR1 MNHNS, CDR2 SASEGT. The V gene end was trimmed by 4 bases and the J gene end by 4 bases; junction bases not matched to a gene: 5. The CDR3 loop reads CASSGIAGGPDTQYF. CDR3 DNA: TGTGCCAGCAGTGGTATAGCGGGGGGCCCAGATACGCAGTATTTT.

This chain links TRBV7-3 with TRBJ2-1, with D maybe TRBD1 (6 bases). The length of the CDR3 is 14 residues. Germline CDR1 and CDR2: SGHTA and FQGTGA. The V gene lost 5 bases and the J gene lost 5 bases, with 13 bases spanning the gap. CDR3 nucleotide sequence: TGTGCCAGCAGCCTAGGGGGAAGTCACAATGAGCAGTTCTTC. It encodes CASSLGGSHNEQFF.

This clonotype was found many times. The chain recombines TRBV28 with TRBJ1-2, with 11 bases identical to TRBD1. Looked up from germline, CDR1 is MDHEN and CDR2 is SYDVKM. V dropped 8 bases and J dropped 7; count of bases not matched to a gene: 12. CDR3 length: 15 amino acids. CDR3 amino acids: CASRQTGQGVSGYTF. CDR3 nucleotides: TGTGCCAGCCGACAAACGGGACAGGGGGTGTCTGGCTACACCTTC.

This clonotype was detected many times. CDR3 coding DNA: TGTGCCTGGAGTTGGGTGACCGGGGAGCTGTTTTTT. This codes for CAWSWVTGELFF. V usage is TRBV30 and J usage is TRBJ2-2; D unclear. Germline CDR1 reads GTSNPN; CDR2 reads SVGIG (reference sequence). The CDR3 contains 12 residues. Trimming left V 2 bases short and J 5 bases short, with 6 bases between. The full variable domain, its missing parts supplied by reference TRBV30 and TRBJ2-2, is SQTIHQWPATLVQPVGSPLSLECTVEGTSNPNLYWYRQAAGRGLQLLFYSVGIGQISSEVPQNLSASRPQDRQFILSSKKLLLSDSGFYLCAWSWVTGELFFGEGSRLTVL.

This clonotype has a count of ten or more. The rearrangement uses TRBV6-5 and TRBJ1-1; D unresolved. Germline CDR1 MNHEY, CDR2 SVGAGI. This CDR3 is built from 14 residues. Trimming removed 0 bases from V and 3 bases from J, with 8 bases in between. The CDR3 sequence is CASSYSGPDTEAFF. In DNA form, the CDR3 reads TGTGCCAGCAGTTACTCCGGTCCAGACACTGAAGCTTTCTTT.

This clonotype was seen many times. The genes are TRBV6-1 and TRBJ2-1; a possible D gene is TRBD2 (7 bases). CDR3 length equals 15 residues. Trimming shortened V by 6 bases and J by 3 bases, and 15 bases separated the two germline ends. Per the germline V gene, CDR1 is MNHNS and CDR2 is SASEGT. The CDR3 region is CASRGPGGHYNEQFF. CDR3 nucleotides: TGTGCCAGCAGGGGACCCGGGGGGCACTACAATGAGCAGTTCTTC.